The present TCR beta chain was sequenced within a study of cytomegalovirus exposure and HLA in healthy donors (dated by TCRdb to between 2016 and 2019). About the full investigation: According to a later analysis, the 100 to 150 validation repertoires were produced on the same platform as the 666 repertoires of the first cohort. In addition to the first cohort of roughly 700 subjects, a separate validation cohort of around 110 different subjects was used. To predict cytomegalovirus infection status, the study brought together high-throughput TCR immunosequencing, statistical association of individual TCRs with disease status, and machine learning. The aim of the study was to test whether cataloging public T cell receptors could identify signatures of past pathogen exposure. Here is what the overall study found, with its caveats: It was suggested by the authors that the approach could potentially be generalized to other disease states and immunological phenotypes. Most TCR sequences were seen in very few donors, while some public TCRs were found in many individuals. A later analysis had no HLA typing for the validation cohort, so co-occurrence there was scored across all 130 or so repertoires. A few of the identified cytomegalovirus-associated TCR beta chains were confirmed in vitro to be specific for cytomegalovirus antigens. The study gave a list of under 200 TCR beta chains associated with cytomegalovirus. Of the cluster scores, 90% to 95% were above 0 in a later analysis, which found that TCRs clustered in the first cohort also tended to co-occur in the 95 to 150 validation repertoires. The classifier was reported to diagnose cytomegalovirus status with high specificity and sensitivity in both the original cohort and the validation cohort.

The library was produced with the immunoSEQ multiplex PCR assay. The source study handled its data this way. To diagnose cytomegalovirus status from the catalog of TCR beta chain sequences, a statistical classification framework was built. TCRdb took this table from immuneACCESS and kept in-frame rearrangements with V and J called. Such tables lack part of the clones; where checked against another copy, unresolved V genes explain under half of the gap, and the rest is unexplained. Clonal size and the V and J genes are those of that table, whereas D and trimming came from the DNA. The sample yields roughly 70,000 clones; 85% to 95% were counted once. The leading ten clones occupy over 3% of the sample. The germline V gene encodes CDR1 KGHSH and CDR2 LQKENI. V and J are truncated by 8 bases and 6 bases respectively, leaving an intervening sequence of 11 bases. The CDR3 sequence holds 13 residues, the cysteine and phenylalanine included. The read is trimmed to its CDR3 DNA, 39 bases read in frame from base 1.

Separate from the approximately 700-subject first cohort, the validation cohort of 90 to 150 subjects was the group to which the donors belonged. Worth noting for this clone: Its antigen remains undetermined. No much larger clone exists at a distance of one base, and base qualities are not known.

The sequenced sample consisted of PBMCs. The receptor chain draws on TRBV18 and TRBJ1-6, with TRBD1 as a weak D call on 5 bases. The sequence came from a man between 18 and 35 years old in good health and CMV-seronegative. CDR3 loop: CASGGEGNSPLHF. The DNA reads as follows: TGTGCCAGCGGAGGGGAAGGTAATTCACCCCTCCACTTT.